Each of the 10 T cell receptor beta chains below was sequenced from the same sample in a study of cytomegalovirus exposure and HLA in healthy donors. Use of 60 Vbeta and 13 Jbeta primers characterized the PCR. Here immunoSEQ multiplex PCR was the method, and the copy in TCRdb shows in-frame clones only, minus some. The repertoire holds over 130,000 clones, with 70% to 85% as singletons. Sequenced sample: PBMCs. The receptors shown here come from a man aged 40-49 years in good health and CMV-seronegative.

This clone has more than one count but fewer than ten. The chain is built from TRBV11-2 and TRBJ1-6; no firm D call. Trimming took off 3 bases at V and 9 bases at J, with 15 bases between the two ends. Looked up from germline, CDR1 is SGHAT and CDR2 is FQNNGV. The CDR3 has 15 residues. For the CDR3, the DNA is TGTGCCAGCAGCTTGTCGAACTTCGTTGGTTCACCCCTCCACTTT. Protein sequence: CASSLSNFVGSPLHF.

J is TRBJ2-5 and V is TRBV4-2; 10 bases are a match to TRBD2. Germline CDR1 reads LGHNA; CDR2 reads YNFKEQ. The CDR3 is 17 amino acids. V lost 0 bases, J lost 6 bases, and 10 bases stayed unmatched. The CDR3 spells CASSQDQGLAGEKTQYF. CDR3 in DNA: TGTGCCAGCAGCCAAGATCAGGGGCTAGCGGGAGAGAAGACCCAGTACTTC.

The V gene is TRBV28, the J gene TRBJ2-7; tentatively, D is TRBD1 (6 bases). The ends were cut back, 6 bases at V and 5 bases at J, with 14 bases in the middle. The CDR3 is made up of 13 amino acids. Per the germline V gene, CDR1 is MDHEN and CDR2 is SYDVKM. This chain's CDR3 is CASSSGNRDEQYF. CDR3 coding DNA: TGTGCCAGCAGCTCCGGAAACAGGGACGAGCAGTACTTC.

The genes are TRBV30 and TRBJ1-2, with D unclear. The V gene's germline CDR1 is GTSNPN and CDR2 SVGIG (reference sequence). Between the trimmed V and J ends, which lost 0 bases and 4 bases, there was a span of 18 bases. The CDR3 covers 16 residues. The CDR3 coding sequence is TGTGCCTGGAGTGTATCGCACTTAACCTTAACCTATGGCTACACCTTC. The encoded protein is CAWSVSHLTLTYGYTF.

The chain couples TRBV5-1 to TRBJ2-1, with a weak D call TRBD2 (7 bases). Germline CDR1 is SGHRS and CDR2 is YFSETQ. This CDR3 spans 16 amino acids. V lost 4 bases and J lost 6, with 20 bases in between. CDR3 in amino acids: CASSQYWEGGPNEQFF. The CDR3 DNA follows: TGCGCCAGCAGCCAATACTGGGAGGGGGGCCCCAATGAGCAGTTCTTC.

This clone was counted a single time. V is TRBV5-5 and J is TRBJ1-2, with a tentative D call TRBD1 (6 bases). Trimming shortened V by 4 bases and J by 4 bases, and 14 bases separated the two germline ends. CDR1 is SGHKS, CDR2 YYEKEE, per germline (reference sequence). CDR3 length: 14 residues. CDR3 sequence reads: CASSPQGQGYGYTF. The CDR3 nucleotides are TGTGCCAGCAGCCCTCAGGGGCAGGGCTATGGCTACACCTTC.

The chain couples TRBV19 to TRBJ1-1; D remains unclear. The CDR3 is made up of 13 amino acids. Trimming stripped 6 bases from V and 3 bases from J, with 11 bases between. Germline-derived CDR1 and CDR2 are LNHDA and SQIVND (reference sequence). The CDR3 is CASSISRDTEAFF. For the CDR3, the DNA is TGTGCCAGTAGCATCTCCCGAGACACTGAAGCTTTCTTT.

This chain links TRBV15 with TRBJ2-7, with TRBD1 matching over 9 bases. V was pared by 0 bases and J by 7 bases, with 13 bases of the junction left unmatched. In germline, CDR1 is LNHNV, CDR2 YYDKDF (reference sequence). The CDR3 sequence is 17 residues long. CDR3 residues: CATSRENPGQGIGEQYF. The CDR3 DNA sequence: TGTGCCACCAGCAGAGAAAACCCGGGACAGGGTATTGGGGAGCAGTACTTC.

V gene TRBV27 combines with J gene TRBJ2-7, with D possibly TRBD1 on 6 matching bases. Germline V CDR1 and CDR2: MNHEY, SMNVEV (reference sequence). This CDR3 is 19 amino acids long. V was pared by 3 bases and J by 7 bases, with 31 bases between. The CDR3 bases are TGTGCCAGCAGTTTGAGGGCAGGGGTAATGCCCGGCCGTGTGGGGGAGCAGTACTTC. Translated: CASSLRAGVMPGRVGEQYF.

CDR3 nucleotides: TGTGCCAGCAGTTCCCGCAGGGACACGGCTCGGCCCCAGCATTTT. Its translation is CASSSRRDTARPQHF. The chain couples TRBV6-5 to TRBJ1-5, with a weak D call TRBD1 (6 bases). The V gene's germline CDR1 is MNHEY and CDR2 SVGAGI. Trimming removed 4 bases from V and 9 bases from J, with 19 bases in between. CDR3 length: 15 amino acids.